This TCR beta chain was recorded in a study of blood T cells in healthy people across ages. General study points: No one knew whether donors had CMV, which possibly confounded expanded clonotype changes. The authors considered diversity estimates from one million T cells to be underestimates.

The CDR3 spans 14 residues. Looked up from germline, CDR1 is SGHDT and CDR2 is YYEEEE. V was cut by 2 bases and J by 0 bases, with 6 bases left in between. A second PCR of 7 to 11 cycles used a sample-barcoded 5' primer and a J-beta primer mix. TCRdb re-called the 5' RACE reads through MiXCR, storing one row per CDR3 protein. This sample has hundreds of thousands of distinct CDR3 sequences, with 48% found just once. This clonotype was detected many times. Its antigen is undetermined. This sequence originates from a man aged 25-45 years in good health. V gene TRBV5-6 combines with J gene TRBJ2-1; no clear D gene. Source material: blood. CDR3 bases: TGTGCCAGCAGCTTTACCAGCTCCTACAATGAGCAGTTCTTC. Residues: CASSFTSSYNEQFF.